This T cell receptor beta chain was obtained from a study of blood T cell repertoires in COVID-19. Whole-study context: Acute and convalescent COVID-19 samples came from the United States, Italy and Spain. In each case, the material was cDNA or gDNA derived from T cells, B-cell-depleted T cells, or PBMCs.

CDR3 size: 17 residues. Unmatched junction bases numbered 8, after V lost 3 bases and J lost 3 bases. Germline values: CDR1 SGHRS, CDR2 YFSETQ. In the authors' workflow: Nucleated cell counts were estimated from reference gene primer amplification. The method was immunoSEQ multiplex PCR; TCRdb's version includes in-frame clones alone and lacks a portion of them. V, J and clone size are taken as reported in that table, and D and trimming were inferred from the DNA itself. Altogether some 110,000 clones are present, 85% being singletons, with the ten largest covering 1.4% to 1.5%. The source is a man aged 40-50 years with acute or convalescent COVID-19. The chain combines TRBV5-1 with TRBJ2-3; 12 bases map to TRBD1. The sequenced sample consisted of peripheral blood. CDR3 residues: CASSYTGTGGLTDTQYF. For the CDR3, the DNA is TGCGCCAGCAGCTATACTGGGACAGGGGGCTTGACAGATACGCAGTATTTT.